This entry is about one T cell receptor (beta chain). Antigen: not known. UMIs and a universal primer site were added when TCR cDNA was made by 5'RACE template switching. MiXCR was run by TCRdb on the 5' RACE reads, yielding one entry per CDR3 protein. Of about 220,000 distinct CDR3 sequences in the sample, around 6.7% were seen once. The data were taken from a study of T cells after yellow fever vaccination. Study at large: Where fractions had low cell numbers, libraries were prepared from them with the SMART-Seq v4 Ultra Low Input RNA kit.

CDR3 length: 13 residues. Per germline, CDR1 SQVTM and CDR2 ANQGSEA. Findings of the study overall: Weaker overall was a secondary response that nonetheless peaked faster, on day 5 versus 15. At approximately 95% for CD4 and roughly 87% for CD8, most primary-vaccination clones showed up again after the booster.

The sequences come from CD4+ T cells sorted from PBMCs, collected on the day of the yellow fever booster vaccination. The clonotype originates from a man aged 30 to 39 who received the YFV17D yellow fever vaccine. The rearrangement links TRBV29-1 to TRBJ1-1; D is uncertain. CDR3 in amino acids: CCASSSVNTEAFF. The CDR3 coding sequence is TGCTGCGCTTCGAGCAGCGTGAACACTGAAGCTTTCTTT.